Reported below is one T cell receptor beta chain. The target antigen is unknown. The data were taken from a study of high-grade serous ovarian cancer treatment subgroups. Study overall: On average, 14,192 reads and about 6,800 unique TCR beta rearrangements were obtained per sample. Study-wide findings and caveats: Bulk tumor TCR sequencing gave no spatial information. TCR clonal relatedness correlated positively with neoantigen level.

V was shortened by 0 bases and J by 0 bases, with 3 bases between the two germline ends. This CDR3 spans 14 amino acids. Germline CDR1 is SGHTA and CDR2 is FQGNSA. Sequencing used immunoSEQ multiplex PCR; TCRdb keeps in-frame clones, though not all of them. The sample comprises about 4,400 clones, around 76% of which are singletons, and approximately 5.7% rests with the top ten. The tumor samples were collected prior to definitive surgery or chemotherapy. Sequenced material: tumor tissue. The gene calls are TRBV7-2 and TRBJ2-1; no clear D gene. The receptor was isolated from a human donor with high-grade serous ovarian cancer. The chain's CDR3 is CASSLAGSYNEQFF. Here the CDR3 DNA reads TGTGCCAGCAGCTTAGCGGGCTCCTACAATGAGCAGTTCTTC. The whole variable domain, filled in from reference TRBV7-2 and TRBJ2-1, reads GAGVSQSPSNKVTEKGKDVELRCDPISGHTALYWYRQSLGQGLEFLIYFQGNSAPDKSGLPSDRFSAERTGGSVSTLTIQRTQQEDSAVYLCASSLAGSYNEQFFGPGTRLTVL.